Sequencing of this TCR beta chain was carried out in a study of CD8 T cells in Susac syndrome. cDNA came from approximately 0.5 to 1 ug RNA primed by random hexamers. An immunoSEQ multiplex PCR generated amplified TCR beta CDR3 products spanning 54 Vbeta and 13 Jbeta. TCRdb fed the immunoSEQ multiplex PCR reads into MiXCR, producing one record per CDR3 protein. The sample carries more than 150,000 distinct CDR3 sequences, 90% to 97% recorded once. CDR3 length: 12 residues. V shed 1 base, J shed 3 bases, and the junction held 0 bases outside the gene matches. CDR1 is DFQATT, CDR2 SNEGSKA, per germline (reference sequence).

This clonotype was sampled from a human donor with Susac syndrome. The chain joins TRBV20-1 to TRBJ2-7; 7 bases agree with TRBD1. Source material: CD4+ T cells from PBMCs. The CDR3 DNA reads as TGCAGTGCTAGAGGACAGGGCTACGAGCAGTACGTC. Encoded protein: CSARGQGYEQYV.